This T cell receptor (beta chain) derives from a study of T-cell memory formation after mild COVID-19. Each CDR3 protein is one row after TCRdb ran MiXCR on the 5' RACE reads. The table includes 300,000 to 400,000 distinct CDR3 sequences, approximately 29% detected once. General study points: Clones shrinking from day 15 to 85 showed even CD4/CD8 mixes; later expanders tilted CD4+. The finding that pre-infection memory included some responding clones suggested that cross-reactive memory joined.

Germline loops: CDR1 SGHRS, CDR2 YFSETQ. The CDR3 contains 15 residues. V shed 0 bases and J shed 0 bases, with 10 bases lying between them. This clonotype was seen a handful of times. Its antigen is not known. The sample comprised PBMCs or a T cell subset sorted from them (not recorded which). The sequence was obtained from an adult woman who had mild COVID-19 (a few samples of this study predate the infection). Cell type and time point are not known. V and J are TRBV5-1 and TRBJ2-7; unclear D gene. The CDR3 region is CASSLDRFSSYEQYF. DNA of the CDR3: TGCGCCAGCAGCTTGGATAGGTTTAGCTCCTACGAGCAGTACTTC.